This T cell receptor (beta chain) came from a study of T cell clonotyping in hematopoietic cell transplantation. CDR1 SQVTM and CDR2 ANQGSEA come from the germline V gene. V lost 7 bases and J lost 7; bases outside the gene matches: 4. The CDR3 consists of 12 residues. Clones were sequenced by immunoSEQ multiplex PCR, and TCRdb holds only the in-frame ones, with some missing. This sample carries about 15,000 clones, 75% to 90% of them seen once, and the ten largest clones take around 3%. Regarding this clone: Antigen specificity is unknown.

Findings and caveats of the study: Pathologically expanded recipient clonotypes increased progressively from day 30 to day 180 as diversity fell.

This chain links TRBV29-1 with TRBJ1-6; TRBD1 matches at 7 bases. The source is a man over 45 in good health. Some clones in this sample may be carry-over from other donors' samples. The sequencing sample was made of peripheral blood mononuclear cells. CDR3 loop: CSGGDRNSPLHF. In nucleotides, the CDR3 is TGCAGCGGTGGGGACAGAAATTCACCCCTCCACTTT.